This T cell receptor (beta chain) was identified during a study of molecular identifiers for immune sequencing clone quantification. TCRdb analysed the PCR reads with MiXCR anew, one entry per CDR3 protein. The table includes just under 650,000 distinct CDR3 sequences, 15% to 20% detected once. About this clonotype itself: This sequence may be a read error, since a much larger clone differs from it by one base. A read error is likely, as this CDR3 ends without the conserved phenylalanine or tryptophan.

The CDR3 has 13 amino acids. V shed 4 bases and J shed 3 bases, with 10 bases lying between them. CDR1 is SGHNT and CDR2 is YYREEE in the germline V gene (reference sequence). This clonotype was obtained from a human donor in good health. Some libraries in this study had Jurkat cell RNA spiked in. The sample consisted of naive CD8+ T cells from blood, with Jurkat cell RNA spiked in. The subset: FACS-sorted CD8+CD4-CCR7+CD45RA+ naive T cells. The chain links TRBV5-4 to TRBJ1-1; D remains unclear. The CDR3 DNA sequence: TGTGCCAGCAGCACGAAAGGAGACACTGAAGCTTTCATT. Its protein is CASSTKGDTEAFI.